One and the same sample provided the 10 T cell receptor beta chains below, sequenced in a study of shared clonotypes between healthy human individuals. Sequenced by immunoSEQ multiplex PCR; TCRdb stores in-frame clones only, minus some. The table lists roughly 2.5 million clones, more than 80% of them singletons, with around 0.14% in the top ten. The sample consisted of naive CD4+ T cells sorted from blood. As to subset: CD45RA+ positively selected. These receptors came from a young man in good health.

This sequence joins TRBV30 and TRBJ2-2, with unresolved D. Per germline, CDR1 GTSNPN and CDR2 SVGIG (reference sequence). The CDR3 is 13 residues long. V was shortened by 3 bases and J by 4 bases, with 9 bases between the two germline ends. This chain's CDR3 is CAWRGWSTGELFF. CDR3 nucleotide sequence: TGTGCCTGGAGGGGGTGGTCCACCGGGGAGCTGTTTTTT.

In its sample, this clone was seen a few times. The chain carries TRBV5-1 and TRBJ1-6, with unresolved D. Between the trimmed V and J ends, which lost 1 base and 8 bases, there was a span of 7 bases. The CDR3 runs 13 residues. Per the germline V gene, CDR1 is SGHRS and CDR2 is YFSETQ. In nucleotides, the CDR3 is TGCGCCAGCAGCTTGAACATGGATTCACCCCTCCACTTT. Encoded protein: CASSLNMDSPLHF. Together with reference TRBV5-1 and TRBJ1-6, the CDR3 gives the full variable domain: KAGVTQTPRYLIKTRGQQVTLSCSPISGHRSVSWYQQTPGQGLQFLFEYFSETQRNKGNFPGRFSGRQFSNSRSEMNVSTLELGDSALYLCASSLNMDSPLHFGNGTRLTVT.

The chain joins TRBV7-8 to TRBJ2-6; D is unresolved. This CDR3 region has 17 residues. The germline gives CDR1 SGHVS, CDR2 FQNEAQ. V was trimmed by 5 bases and J by 0 bases, leaving 14 bases between them. CDR3 residues: CASSRSQFFSGANVLTF. The DNA of the CDR3 is TGTGCCAGCAGCCGGTCCCAATTCTTCTCTGGGGCCAACGTCCTGACTTTC.

The chain has TRBV4-1 and TRBJ1-2; unclear D gene. The CDR3 is 13 amino acids. The V end lost 0 bases, the J end lost 8 bases, and 10 bases lay between the germline ends. CDR1 and CDR2 from the germline V gene are MGHRA and YSYEKL. The CDR3 nucleotides read TGCGCCAGCAGCCAAGATCGGTTTAGGGGCTACACCTTC. Protein: CASSQDRFRGYTF.

V and J are TRBV11-2 and TRBJ2-7; D perhaps matches TRBD1 (7 bases). Trimming cost V 0 bases and J 3 bases, with 12 bases left between them. Germline CDR1 and CDR2: SGHAT and FQNNGV. This CDR3 comprises 15 residues. The CDR3 DNA follows: TGTGCCAGCAGCTTAGATAGCCAGGGGGGCTACGAGCAGTACTTC. Encoded protein: CASSLDSQGGYEQYF.

The V gene is TRBV11-3, the J gene TRBJ2-1; a possible D gene is TRBD2 (5 bases). V lost 4 bases and J lost 7, with 17 bases in between. The CDR3 is 15 amino acids. The germline gives CDR1 SGHNT, CDR2 YENEEA. CDR3 nucleotide sequence: TGTGCCAGCAGCTCCCATTCGGGAATAGGGAATGAGCAGTTCTTC. Translation: CASSSHSGIGNEQFF.

The chain recombines TRBV5-1 with TRBJ2-1, with D uncertain. The CDR3 loop spans 13 amino acids. V was shortened by 4 bases and J by 10 bases, with 15 bases between the two germline ends. CDR1 is SGHRS, CDR2 YFSETQ, per germline. The CDR3 reads CASSPLKSGEQFF. The CDR3 bases are TGCGCCAGCAGCCCCCTTAAGTCCGGGGAGCAGTTCTTC.

The V gene is TRBV7-9, the J gene TRBJ2-7, with 12 bases fitting TRBD2. J gave up 5 bases and V 3 bases, and 5 bases lay outside the gene matches. The CDR3 has 15 amino acids. Germline V CDR1 and CDR2: SEHNR, FQNEAQ (reference sequence). The CDR3 loop reads CASSFLTSGSHEQYF. The CDR3 DNA follows: TGTGCCAGCAGCTTCCTGACTAGCGGGAGCCACGAGCAGTACTTC.

This chain connects TRBV9 to TRBJ2-3, with D unclear. Trimming removed 4 bases from V and 7 bases from J, with 19 bases in between. The CDR3 sequence is 15 residues long. Germline lookup yields CDR1 SGDLS and CDR2 YYNGEE. Here the CDR3 reads CASSPSTDRTNTQYF. The CDR3 DNA follows: TGTGCCAGCAGCCCGTCGACGGATCGCACGAATACGCAGTATTTT.

J is TRBJ1-5 and V is TRBV14, with a possible D match to TRBD1 (6 bases). The CDR3 has 16 amino acids. Germline CDR1 is SGHDN and CDR2 is FVKESK. Trimming took off 0 bases at V and 3 bases at J, with 12 bases between the two ends. CDR3 residues: CASSQDRGEDNQPQHF. The CDR3 DNA reads as TGTGCCAGCAGCCAAGATAGGGGGGAGGACAATCAGCCCCAGCATTTT.